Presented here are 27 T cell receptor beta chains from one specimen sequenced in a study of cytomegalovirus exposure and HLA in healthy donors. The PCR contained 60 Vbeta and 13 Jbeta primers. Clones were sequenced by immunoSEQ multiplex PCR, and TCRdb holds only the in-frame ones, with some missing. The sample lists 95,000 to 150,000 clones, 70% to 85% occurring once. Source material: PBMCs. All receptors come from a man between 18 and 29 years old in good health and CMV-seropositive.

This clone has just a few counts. CDR3 sequence reads: CAITGTGDGYTF. The CDR3 nucleotides are TGTGCCATCACTGGGACAGGGGATGGCTACACCTTC. J is TRBJ1-2 and V is TRBV10-3; 10 bases are shared with TRBD1. V trimming: 7 bases; J trimming: 6 bases; junction bases outside the gene matches: 2. The germline V gene encodes CDR1 ENHRY and CDR2 SYGVKD. This CDR3 has 12 residues.

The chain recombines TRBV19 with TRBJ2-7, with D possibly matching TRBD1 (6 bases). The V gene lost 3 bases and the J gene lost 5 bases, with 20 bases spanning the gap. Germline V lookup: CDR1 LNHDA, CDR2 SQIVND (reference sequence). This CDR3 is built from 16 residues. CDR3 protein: CASSILGGVSAHEQYF. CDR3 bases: TGTGCCAGTAGTATCCTAGGGGGTGTTTCGGCCCACGAGCAGTACTTC.

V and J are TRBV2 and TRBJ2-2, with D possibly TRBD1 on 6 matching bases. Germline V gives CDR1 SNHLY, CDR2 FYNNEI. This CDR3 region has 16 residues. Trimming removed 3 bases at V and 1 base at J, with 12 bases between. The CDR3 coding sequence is TGTGCCAGCAGTGATAGAGGACAGTGGAACACCGGGGAGCTGTTTTTT. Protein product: CASSDRGQWNTGELFF.

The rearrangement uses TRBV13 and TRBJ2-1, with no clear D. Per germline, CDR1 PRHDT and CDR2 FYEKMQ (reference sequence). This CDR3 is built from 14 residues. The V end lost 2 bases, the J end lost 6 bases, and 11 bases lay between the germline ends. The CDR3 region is CASSLRISINEQFF. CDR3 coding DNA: TGTGCCAGCAGCTTACGTATTAGCATCAATGAGCAGTTCTTC.

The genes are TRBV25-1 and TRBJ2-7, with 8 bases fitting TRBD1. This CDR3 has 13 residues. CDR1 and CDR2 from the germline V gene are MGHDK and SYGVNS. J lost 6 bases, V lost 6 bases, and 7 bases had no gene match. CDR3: CASRATGEGEQYF. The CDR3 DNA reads TGTGCCAGCAGAGCGACAGGGGAAGGCGAGCAGTACTTC.

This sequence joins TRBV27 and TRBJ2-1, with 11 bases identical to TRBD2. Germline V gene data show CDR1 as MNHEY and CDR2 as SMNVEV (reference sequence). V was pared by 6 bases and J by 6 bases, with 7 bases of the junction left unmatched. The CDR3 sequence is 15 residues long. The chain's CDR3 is CASRMTSGISNEQFF. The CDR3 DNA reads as TGTGCCAGCAGAATGACTAGCGGGATCTCCAATGAGCAGTTCTTC.

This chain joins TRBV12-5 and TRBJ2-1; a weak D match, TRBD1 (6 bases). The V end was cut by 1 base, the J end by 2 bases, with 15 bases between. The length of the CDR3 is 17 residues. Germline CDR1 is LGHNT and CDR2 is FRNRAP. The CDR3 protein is CASGLAKQGKAYNEQFF. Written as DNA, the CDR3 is TGTGCTAGTGGTTTGGCGAAACAGGGTAAGGCCTACAATGAGCAGTTCTTC.

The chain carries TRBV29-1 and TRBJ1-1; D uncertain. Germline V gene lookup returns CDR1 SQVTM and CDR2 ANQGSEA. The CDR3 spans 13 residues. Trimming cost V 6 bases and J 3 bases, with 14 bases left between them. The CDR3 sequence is CSVHSRMDTEAFF. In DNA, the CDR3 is TGCAGCGTCCACAGTCGGATGGACACTGAAGCTTTCTTT. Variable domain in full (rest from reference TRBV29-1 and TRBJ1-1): SAVISQKPSRDICQRGTSLTIQCQVDSQVTMMFWYRQQPGQSLTLIATANQGSEATYESGFVIDKFPISRPNLTFSTLTVSNMSPEDSSIYLCSVHSRMDTEAFFGQGTRLTVV.

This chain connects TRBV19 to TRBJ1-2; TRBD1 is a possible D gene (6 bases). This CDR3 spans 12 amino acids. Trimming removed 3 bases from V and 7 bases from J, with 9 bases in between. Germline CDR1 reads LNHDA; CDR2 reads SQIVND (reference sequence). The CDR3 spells CASSIDRSGYTF. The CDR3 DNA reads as TGTGCCAGTAGTATCGACAGGAGTGGCTACACCTTC.

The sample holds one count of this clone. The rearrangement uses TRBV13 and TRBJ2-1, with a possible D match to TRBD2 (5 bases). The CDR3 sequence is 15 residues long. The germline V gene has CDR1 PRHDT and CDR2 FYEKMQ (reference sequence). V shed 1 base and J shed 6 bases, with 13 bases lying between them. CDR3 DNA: TGTGCCAGCAGCTTAGTTGCGGGCGCTGGCAATGAGCAGTTCTTC. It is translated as CASSLVAGAGNEQFF.

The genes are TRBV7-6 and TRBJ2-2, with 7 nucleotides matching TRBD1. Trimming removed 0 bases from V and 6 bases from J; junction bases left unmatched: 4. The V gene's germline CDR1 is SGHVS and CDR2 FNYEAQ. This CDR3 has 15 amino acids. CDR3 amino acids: CASSLARGQSGELFF. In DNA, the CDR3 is TGTGCCAGCAGCTTAGCGAGGGGACAGTCCGGGGAGCTGTTTTTT.

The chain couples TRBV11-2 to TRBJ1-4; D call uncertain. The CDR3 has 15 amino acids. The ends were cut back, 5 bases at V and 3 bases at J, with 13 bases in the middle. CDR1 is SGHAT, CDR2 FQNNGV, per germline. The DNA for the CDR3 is TGTGCCAGCAGCCCCTGGCGGGGTGCTAATGAAAAACTGTTTTTT. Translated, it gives CASSPWRGANEKLFF.

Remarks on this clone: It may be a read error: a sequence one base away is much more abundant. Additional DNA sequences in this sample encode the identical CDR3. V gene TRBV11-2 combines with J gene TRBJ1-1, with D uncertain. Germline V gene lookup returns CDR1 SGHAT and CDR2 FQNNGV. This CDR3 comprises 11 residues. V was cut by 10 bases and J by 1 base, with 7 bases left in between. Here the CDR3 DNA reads TGTGCCACTCCAGGGAACACTGAAGCTTTCTTT. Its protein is CATPGNTEAFF.

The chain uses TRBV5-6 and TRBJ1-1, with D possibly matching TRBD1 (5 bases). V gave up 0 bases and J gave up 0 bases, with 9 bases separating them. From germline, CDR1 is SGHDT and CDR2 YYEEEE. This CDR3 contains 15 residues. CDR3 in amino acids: CASSLAGQLNTEAFF. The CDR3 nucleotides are TGTGCCAGCAGCTTGGCAGGACAATTGAACACTGAAGCTTTCTTT.

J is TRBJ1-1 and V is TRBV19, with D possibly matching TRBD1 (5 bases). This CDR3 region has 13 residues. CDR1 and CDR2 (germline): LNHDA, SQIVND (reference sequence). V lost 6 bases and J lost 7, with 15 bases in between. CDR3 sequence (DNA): TGTGCCAGTAGCCACTACTCCCAGGGTGAAGCTTTCTTT. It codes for CASSHYSQGEAFF.

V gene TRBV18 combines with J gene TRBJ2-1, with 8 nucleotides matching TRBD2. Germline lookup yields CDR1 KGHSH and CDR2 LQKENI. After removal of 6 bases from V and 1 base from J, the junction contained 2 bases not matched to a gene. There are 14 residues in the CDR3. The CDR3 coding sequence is TGTGCCAGCTCCTTAGCGGGATCCTACAATGAGCAGTTCTTC. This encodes CASSLAGSYNEQFF.

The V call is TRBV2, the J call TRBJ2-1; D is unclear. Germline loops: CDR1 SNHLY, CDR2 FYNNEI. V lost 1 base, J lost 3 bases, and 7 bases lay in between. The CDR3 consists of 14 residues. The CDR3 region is CASSEETFYNEQFF. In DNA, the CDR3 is TGTGCCAGCAGTGAAGAGACTTTCTACAATGAGCAGTTCTTC.

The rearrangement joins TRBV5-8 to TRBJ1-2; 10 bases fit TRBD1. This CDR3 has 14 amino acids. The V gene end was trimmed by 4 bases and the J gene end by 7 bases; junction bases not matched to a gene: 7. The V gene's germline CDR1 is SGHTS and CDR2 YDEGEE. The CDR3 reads CASSIRQGARGYTF. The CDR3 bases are TGTGCCAGCAGCATAAGACAGGGGGCGCGTGGCTACACCTTC.

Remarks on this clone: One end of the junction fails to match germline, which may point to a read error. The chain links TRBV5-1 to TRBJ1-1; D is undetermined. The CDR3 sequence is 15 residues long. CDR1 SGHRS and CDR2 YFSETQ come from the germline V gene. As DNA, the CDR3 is TGCGCCGGCAGCTTGGCCGTCAGTATGAACACTGAAGCTTTCTTT. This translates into CAGSLAVSMNTEAFF.

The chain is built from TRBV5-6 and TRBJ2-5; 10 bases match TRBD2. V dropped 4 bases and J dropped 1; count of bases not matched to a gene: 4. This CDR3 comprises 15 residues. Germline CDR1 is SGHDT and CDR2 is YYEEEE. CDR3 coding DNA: TGTGCCAGCAGCGGACTAGCGGTAACCCAAGAGACCCAGTACTTC. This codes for CASSGLAVTQETQYF.

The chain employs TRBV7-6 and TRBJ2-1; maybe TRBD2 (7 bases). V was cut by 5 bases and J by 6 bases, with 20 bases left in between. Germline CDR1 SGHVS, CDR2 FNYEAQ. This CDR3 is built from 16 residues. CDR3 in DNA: TGTGCCAGCAGCCTCCGGGGGGCCCCGGAAATCAATGAGCAGTTCTTC. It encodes CASSLRGAPEINEQFF. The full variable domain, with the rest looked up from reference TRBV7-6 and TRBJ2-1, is GAGVSQSPRYKVTKRGQDVALRCDPISGHVSLYWYRQALGQGPEFLTYFNYEAQQDKSGLPNDRFSAERPEGSISTLTIQRTEQRDSAMYRCASSLRGAPEINEQFFGPGTRLTVL.

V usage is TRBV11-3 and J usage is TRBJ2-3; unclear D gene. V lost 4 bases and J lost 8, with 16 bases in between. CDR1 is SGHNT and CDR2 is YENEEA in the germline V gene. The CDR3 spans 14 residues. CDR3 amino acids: CASSSRGGLGTQYF. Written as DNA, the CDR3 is TGTGCCAGCAGCTCCAGAGGTGGCTTGGGTACGCAGTATTTT.

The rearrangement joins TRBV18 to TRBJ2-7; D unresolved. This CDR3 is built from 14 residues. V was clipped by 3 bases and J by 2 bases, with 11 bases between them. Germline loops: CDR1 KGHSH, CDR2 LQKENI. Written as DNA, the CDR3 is TGTGCCAGCTCACCTGAATCGGAGACCTACGAGCAGTACTTC. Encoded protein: CASSPESETYEQYF.

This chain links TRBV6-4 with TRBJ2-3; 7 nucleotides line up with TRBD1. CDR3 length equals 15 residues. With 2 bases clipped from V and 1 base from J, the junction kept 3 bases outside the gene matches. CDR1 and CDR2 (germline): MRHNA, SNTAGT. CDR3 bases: TGTGCCAGCAGTGACCAGGGGGTGGGCACAGATACGCAGTATTTT. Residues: CASSDQGVGTDTQYF.

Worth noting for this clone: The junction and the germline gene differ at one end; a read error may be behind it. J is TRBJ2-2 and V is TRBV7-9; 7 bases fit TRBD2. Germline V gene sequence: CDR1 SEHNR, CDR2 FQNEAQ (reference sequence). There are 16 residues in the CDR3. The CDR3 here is CSSSLFVAGDTGELFF. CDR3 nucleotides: TGTTCCAGCAGCTTATTCGTGGCGGGGGACACCGGGGAGCTGTTTTTT.

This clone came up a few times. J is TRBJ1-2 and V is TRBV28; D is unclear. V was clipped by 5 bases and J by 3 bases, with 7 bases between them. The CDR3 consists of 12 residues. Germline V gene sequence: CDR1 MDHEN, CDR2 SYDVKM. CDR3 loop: CASSLGDYGYTF. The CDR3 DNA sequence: TGTGCCAGCAGTCTCGGAGACTATGGCTACACCTTC.

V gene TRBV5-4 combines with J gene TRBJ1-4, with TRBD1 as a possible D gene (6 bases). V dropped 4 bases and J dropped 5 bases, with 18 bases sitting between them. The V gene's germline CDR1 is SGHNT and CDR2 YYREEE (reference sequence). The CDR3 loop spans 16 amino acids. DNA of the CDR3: TGTGCCAGCAGCATGATCAACGACAGGCAGAATGAAAAACTGTTTTTT. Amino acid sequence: CASSMINDRQNEKLFF. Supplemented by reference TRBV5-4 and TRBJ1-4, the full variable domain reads ETGVTQSPTHLIKTRGQQVTLRCSSQSGHNTVSWYQQALGQGPQFIFQYYREEENGRGNFPPRFSGLQFPNYSSELNVNALELDDSALYLCASSMINDRQNEKLFFGSGTQLSVL.